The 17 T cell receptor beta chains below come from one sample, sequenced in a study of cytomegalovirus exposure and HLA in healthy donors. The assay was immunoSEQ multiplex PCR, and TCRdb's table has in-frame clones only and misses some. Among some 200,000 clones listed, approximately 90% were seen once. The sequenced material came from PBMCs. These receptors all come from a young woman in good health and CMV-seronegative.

CDR3 coding DNA: TGTGCCAGCAGTAAAGTAACAGGGGTGACTGAAGCTTTCTTT. Protein product: CASSKVTGVTEAFF. V and J are TRBV6-5 and TRBJ1-1, with TRBD1 matching 7 bases. The CDR3 runs to 14 residues. Trimming cost V 5 bases and J 5 bases; bases outside gene matches: 8. Germline V lookup: CDR1 MNHEY, CDR2 SVGAGI.

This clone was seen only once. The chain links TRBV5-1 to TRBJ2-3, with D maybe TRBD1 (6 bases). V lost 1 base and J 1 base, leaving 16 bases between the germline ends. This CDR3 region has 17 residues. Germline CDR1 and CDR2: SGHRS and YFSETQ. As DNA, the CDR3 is TGCGCCAGCAGCTTGAGAGAAGGGGGTCGAGGCACAGATACGCAGTATTTT. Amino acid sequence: CASSLREGGRGTDTQYF.

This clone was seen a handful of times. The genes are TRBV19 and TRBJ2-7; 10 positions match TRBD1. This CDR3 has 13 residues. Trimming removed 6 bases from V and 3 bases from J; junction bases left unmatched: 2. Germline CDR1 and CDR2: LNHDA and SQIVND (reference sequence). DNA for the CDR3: TGTGCCAGTAGGGACAGGGGGAACTACGAGCAGTACTTC. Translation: CASRDRGNYEQYF.

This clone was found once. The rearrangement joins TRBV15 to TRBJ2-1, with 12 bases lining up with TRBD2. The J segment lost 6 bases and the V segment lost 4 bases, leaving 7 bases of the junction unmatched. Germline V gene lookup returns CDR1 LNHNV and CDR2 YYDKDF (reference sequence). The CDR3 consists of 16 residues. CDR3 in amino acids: CATSNPGTSGFNEQFF. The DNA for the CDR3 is TGTGCCACCAGCAACCCCGGGACTAGCGGGTTCAATGAGCAGTTCTTC.

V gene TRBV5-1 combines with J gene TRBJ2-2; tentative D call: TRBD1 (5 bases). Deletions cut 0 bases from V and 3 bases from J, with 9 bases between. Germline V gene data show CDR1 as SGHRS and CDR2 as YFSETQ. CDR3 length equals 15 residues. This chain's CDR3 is CASSLAGLDTGELFF. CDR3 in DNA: TGCGCCAGCAGCTTGGCAGGGTTGGACACCGGGGAGCTGTTTTTT. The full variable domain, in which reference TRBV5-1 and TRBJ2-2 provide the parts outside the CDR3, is KAGVTQTPRYLIKTRGQQVTLSCSPISGHRSVSWYQQTPGQGLQFLFEYFSETQRNKGNFPGRFSGRQFSNSRSEMNVSTLELGDSALYLCASSLAGLDTGELFFGEGSRLTVL.

CDR3 protein: CASKKTGTLNAFF. The CDR3 bases are TGTGCCAGCAAAAAGACAGGAACACTGAATGCTTTCTTT. The J gene is TRBJ1-1, the V gene TRBV6-1; a weak D match, TRBD1 (6 bases). The length of the CDR3 is 13 residues. The V gene lost 7 bases and the J gene lost 11 bases, with 20 bases spanning the gap. Germline CDR1 MNHNS, CDR2 SASEGT.

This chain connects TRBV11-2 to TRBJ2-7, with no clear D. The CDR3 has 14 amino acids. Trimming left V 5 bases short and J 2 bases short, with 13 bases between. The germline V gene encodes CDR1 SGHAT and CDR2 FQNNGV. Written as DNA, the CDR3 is TGTGCCAGCAGCCCAACAATTTCCCCCTACGAGCAGTACTTC. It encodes CASSPTISPYEQYF.

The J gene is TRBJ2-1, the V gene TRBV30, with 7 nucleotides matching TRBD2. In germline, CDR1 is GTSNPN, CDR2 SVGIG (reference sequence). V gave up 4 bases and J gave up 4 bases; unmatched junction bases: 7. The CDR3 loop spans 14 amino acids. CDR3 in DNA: TGTGCCTGGAATGCACGGGGGGAGTACAATGAGCAGTTCTTC. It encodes CAWNARGEYNEQFF. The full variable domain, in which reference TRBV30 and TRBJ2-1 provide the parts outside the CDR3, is SQTIHQWPATLVQPVGSPLSLECTVEGTSNPNLYWYRQAAGRGLQLLFYSVGIGQISSEVPQNLSASRPQDRQFILSSKKLLLSDSGFYLCAWNARGEYNEQFFGPGTRLTVL.

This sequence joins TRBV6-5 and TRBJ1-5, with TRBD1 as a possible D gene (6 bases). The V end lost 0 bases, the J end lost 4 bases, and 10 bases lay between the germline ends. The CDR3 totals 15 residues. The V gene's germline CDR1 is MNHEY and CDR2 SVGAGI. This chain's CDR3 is CASSYSGQRNQPQHF. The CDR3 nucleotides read TGTGCCAGCAGTTACTCCGGACAGCGAAATCAGCCCCAGCATTTT.

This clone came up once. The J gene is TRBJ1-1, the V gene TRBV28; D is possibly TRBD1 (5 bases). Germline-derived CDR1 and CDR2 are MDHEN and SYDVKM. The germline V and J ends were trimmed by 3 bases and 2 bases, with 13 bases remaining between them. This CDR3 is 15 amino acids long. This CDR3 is CASSLWGGENTEAFF. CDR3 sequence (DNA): TGTGCCAGCAGTTTGTGGGGGGGTGAAAACACTGAAGCTTTCTTT.

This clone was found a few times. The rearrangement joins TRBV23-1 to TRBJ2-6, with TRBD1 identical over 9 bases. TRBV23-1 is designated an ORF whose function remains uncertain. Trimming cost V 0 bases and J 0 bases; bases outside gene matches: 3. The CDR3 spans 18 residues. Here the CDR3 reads CASSQSNRGHSGANVLTF. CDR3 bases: TGCGCCAGCAGTCAATCTAACAGGGGGCACTCTGGGGCCAACGTCCTGACTTTC.

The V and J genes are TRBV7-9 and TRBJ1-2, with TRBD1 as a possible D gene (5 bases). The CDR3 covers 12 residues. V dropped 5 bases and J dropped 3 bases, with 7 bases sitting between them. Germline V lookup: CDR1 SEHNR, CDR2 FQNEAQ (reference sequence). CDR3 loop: CASSQTDYGYTF. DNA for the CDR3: TGTGCCAGCAGCCAGACAGACTATGGCTACACCTTC.

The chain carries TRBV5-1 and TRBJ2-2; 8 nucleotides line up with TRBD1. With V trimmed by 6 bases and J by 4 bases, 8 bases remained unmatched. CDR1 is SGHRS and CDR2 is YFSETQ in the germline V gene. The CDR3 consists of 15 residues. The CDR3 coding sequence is TGCGCCAGCAAGGTCGACAGGGGAGCCACCGGGGAGCTGTTTTTT. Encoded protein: CASKVDRGATGELFF.

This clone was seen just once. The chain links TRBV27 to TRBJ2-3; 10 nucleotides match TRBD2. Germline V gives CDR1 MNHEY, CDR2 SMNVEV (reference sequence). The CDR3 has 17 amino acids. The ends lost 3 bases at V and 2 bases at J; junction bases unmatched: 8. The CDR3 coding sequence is TGTGCCAGCAGTTTCCGCAGGACTAGCGGTACCACAGATACGCAGTATTTT. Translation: CASSFRRTSGTTDTQYF.

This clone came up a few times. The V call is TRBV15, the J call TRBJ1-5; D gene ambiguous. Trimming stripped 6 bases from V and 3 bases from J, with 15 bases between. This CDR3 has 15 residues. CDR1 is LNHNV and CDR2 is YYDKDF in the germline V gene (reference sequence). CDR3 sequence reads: CATRNVRLPNQPQHF. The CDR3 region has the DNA TGTGCCACCAGAAATGTCAGACTACCCAATCAGCCCCAGCATTTT.

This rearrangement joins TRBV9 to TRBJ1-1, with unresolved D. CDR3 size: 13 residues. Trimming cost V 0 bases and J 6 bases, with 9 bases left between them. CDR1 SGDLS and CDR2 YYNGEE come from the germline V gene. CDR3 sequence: CASSVDGGAEAFF. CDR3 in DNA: TGTGCCAGCAGCGTAGACGGCGGGGCTGAAGCTTTCTTT.

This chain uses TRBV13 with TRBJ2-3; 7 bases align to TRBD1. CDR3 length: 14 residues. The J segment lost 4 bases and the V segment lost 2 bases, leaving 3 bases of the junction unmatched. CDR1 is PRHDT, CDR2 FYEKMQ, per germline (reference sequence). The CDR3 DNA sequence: TGTGCCAGCAGCTTACGACAGGGCGCAGATACGCAGTATTTT. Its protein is CASSLRQGADTQYF.